This T cell receptor beta chain comes out of a study of blood T cell repertoires in COVID-19. In the study overall: There were acute and convalescent COVID-19 samples, and they came from the United States, Italy and Spain. T cells, B-cell-depleted T cells, or PBMCs provided the cDNA or gDNA that served as material.

Germline CDR1 and CDR2: MNHNY and SVGAGI (reference sequence). J was trimmed by 6 bases and V by 4 bases; bases with no gene match: 10. The CDR3 covers 16 residues. Authors' analysis steps: Nucleated cell number was recorded as an estimate derived from reference gene primer amplification. Data came from immunoSEQ multiplex PCR; TCRdb stores just in-frame clones and leaves some out. V and J calls and clone size are those listed in that table; D and trimming were worked out from the DNA. The data hold some 70,000 clones, with 90% observed a single time. Sequences were obtained from peripheral blood. The sequence was collected from a middle-aged man with acute or convalescent COVID-19. The gene calls are TRBV6-6 and TRBJ1-5, with 9 bases aligning to TRBD1. DNA of the CDR3: TGTGCCAGCAGTTTACCACAGGGGGCGGCGGGTCAGCCCCAGCATTTT. It translates to CASSLPQGAAGQPQHF.